This TCR beta chain was identified during a study of cytomegalovirus exposure and HLA in healthy donors. There are a few counts of this clone. The antigen remains unidentified. Broader study findings: Presence/absence analyses treated sequencing depth as roughly uniform across donors. Data from an earlier analysis indicated that most TCR beta V segments were productive either about 90% or about 30% of the time.

J lost 2 bases, V lost 3 bases, and 6 bases had no gene match. CDR3 length equals 15 residues. Germline loops: CDR1 MNHEY, CDR2 SMNVEV (reference sequence). Vbeta (60) and Jbeta (13) primers were used in the PCR. The assay was immunoSEQ multiplex PCR, and TCRdb's table has in-frame clones only and misses some. The data show approximately 120,000 clones, with just under 75% seen just once and more than 4.5% held by the top ten. This TCR came from a man in his fifties or sixties in good health and CMV-seropositive. The rearrangement uses TRBV27 and TRBJ2-5; 7 nucleotides align to TRBD1. Sequencing used PBMCs. CDR3 in amino acids: CASSLNDRVQETQYF. CDR3 in DNA: TGTGCCAGCAGTTTGAACGACAGGGTACAAGAGACCCAGTACTTC.